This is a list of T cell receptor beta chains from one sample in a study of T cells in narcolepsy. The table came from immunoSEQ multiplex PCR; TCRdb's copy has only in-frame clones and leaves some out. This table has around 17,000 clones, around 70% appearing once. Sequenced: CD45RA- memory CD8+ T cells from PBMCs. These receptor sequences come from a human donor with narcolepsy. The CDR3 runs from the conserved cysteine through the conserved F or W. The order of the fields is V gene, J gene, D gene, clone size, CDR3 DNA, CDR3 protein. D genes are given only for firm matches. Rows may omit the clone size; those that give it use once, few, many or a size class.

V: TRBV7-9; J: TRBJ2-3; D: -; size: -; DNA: TGTGCCAGCAGCTTAGCTCTAGACCCAACAGATACGCAGTATTTT; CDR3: CASSLALDPTDTQYF
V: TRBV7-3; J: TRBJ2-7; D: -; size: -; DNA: TGTGCCAGCAGCTTACTTGGCAGGGAAATTGACGAGCAGTACTTC; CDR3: CASSLLGREIDEQYF
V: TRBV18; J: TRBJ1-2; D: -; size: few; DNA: TGTGCCAGCTCCCGCATCCGGGTCCGATATGGCTACACCTTC; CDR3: CASSRIRVRYGYTF
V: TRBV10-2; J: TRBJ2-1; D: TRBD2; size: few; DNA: TGCGCCAGCAGTGCCAGTAGCGGGGGGCCGATTGGCAATGAGCAGTTCTTC; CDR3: CASSASSGGPIGNEQFF
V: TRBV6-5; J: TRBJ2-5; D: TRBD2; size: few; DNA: TGTGCCAGCAGCGGACTAGCGGGGCTTCTGGAGACCCAGTACTTC; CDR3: CASSGLAGLLETQYF
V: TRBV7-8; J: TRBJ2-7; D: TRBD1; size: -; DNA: TGTGCCAGCAGCTCCGCTGACAGGGGGAGCTACGAGCAGTACTTC; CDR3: CASSSADRGSYEQYF
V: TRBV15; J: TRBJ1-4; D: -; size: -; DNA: TGTGCCACCAGCCACAGGTTACCTAATGAAAAACTGTTTTTT; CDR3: CATSHRLPNEKLFF
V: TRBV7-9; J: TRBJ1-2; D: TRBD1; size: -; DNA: TGTGCCAGCAGCTTAGATGGGCCGGGACAGGGAATGTATGGCTACACCTTC; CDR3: CASSLDGPGQGMYGYTF
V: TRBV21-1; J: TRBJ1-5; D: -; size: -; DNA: TGTGCCAGCACCAAGGGGCGTGGTCAGCCCCAGCATTTT; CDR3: CASTKGRGQPQHF
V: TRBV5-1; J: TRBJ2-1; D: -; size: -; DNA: TGCGCCAGCAGCTTAACGTTTTTAGGGCTACGAAATGAGCAGTTCTTC; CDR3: CASSLTFLGLRNEQFF
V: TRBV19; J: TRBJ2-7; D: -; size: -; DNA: TGTGCCAGTAGTGTGACTAGTACCTACGAGCAGTACTTC; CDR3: CASSVTSTYEQYF
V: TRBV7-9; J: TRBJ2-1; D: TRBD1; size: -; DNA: TGTGCCAGCAGCACAGGGGCGGGTGAGCAGTTCTTC; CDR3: CASSTGAGEQFF
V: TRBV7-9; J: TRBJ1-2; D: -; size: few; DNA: TGTGCCAGCAGCCCCTCTAACCAGGTCCCCCCTACTCACACCTTC; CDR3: CASSPSNQVPPTHTF
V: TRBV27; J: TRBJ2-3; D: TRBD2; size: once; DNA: TGTGCCAGCAGTGGACTAGCGGGCACAGATACGCAGTATTTT; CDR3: CASSGLAGTDTQYF
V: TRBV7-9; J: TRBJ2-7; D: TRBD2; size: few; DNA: TGTGCCAGCAGCCACCATGCTAGCGGGAGCTCCCACGAGCAGTACTTC; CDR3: CASSHHASGSSHEQYF
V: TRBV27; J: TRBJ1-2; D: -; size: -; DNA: TGTGCCAGCAGTTTATCGTCCAGGGGTAACTATGGCTACACCTTC; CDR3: CASSLSSRGNYGYTF
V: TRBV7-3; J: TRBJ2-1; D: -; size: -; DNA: TGTGCCAGCAGTCTGCTGAGCGCCAATGAGCAGTTCTTC; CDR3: CASSLLSANEQFF
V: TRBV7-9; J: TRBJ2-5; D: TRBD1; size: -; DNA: TGTGCCAGCAGCGAAGGGACAGGGGGCATGGAGACCCAGTACTTC; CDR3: CASSEGTGGMETQYF
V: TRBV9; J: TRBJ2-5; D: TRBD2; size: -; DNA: TGTGCCAGCAGCGTAGAGCGGGAGACTAGCGGGGAGTTCGAGACCCAGTACTTC; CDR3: CASSVERETSGEFETQYF
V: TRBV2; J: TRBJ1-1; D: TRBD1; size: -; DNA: TGTGCCAGCACCAGGGGGGAGAACACTGAAGCTTTCTTT; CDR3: CASTRGENTEAFF
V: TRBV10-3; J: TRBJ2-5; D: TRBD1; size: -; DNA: TGTGCCATCAGTGAGTCGACAGGGACCCGAGGGGGAGAGACCCAGTACTTC; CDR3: CAISESTGTRGGETQYF
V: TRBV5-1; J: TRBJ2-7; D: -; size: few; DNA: TGTGCCAGCAGCGCGGACACCGACTACGAGCAGTACTTC; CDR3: CASSADTDYEQYF
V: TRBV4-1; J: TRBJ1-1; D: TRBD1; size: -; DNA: TGCGCCAGCAGCCAGACAGGGGGCCCAGACACTGAAGCTTTCTTT; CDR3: CASSQTGGPDTEAFF
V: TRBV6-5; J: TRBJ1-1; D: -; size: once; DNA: TGTGCCAGCAGTTCCCGGGACACGAACACTGAAGCTTTCTTT; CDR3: CASSSRDTNTEAFF
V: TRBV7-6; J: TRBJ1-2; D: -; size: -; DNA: TGTGCCAGCAGCTCGGGACGTTTGAACTATGGCTACACCTTC; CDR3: CASSSGRLNYGYTF
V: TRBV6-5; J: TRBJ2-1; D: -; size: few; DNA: TGTGCCAGCAGTTACTCTTCCTACAATGAGCAGTTCTTC; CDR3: CASSYSSYNEQFF
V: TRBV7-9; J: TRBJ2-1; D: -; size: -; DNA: TGTGCCAGCAGCCTCAGTTACAATGAGCAGTTCTTC; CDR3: CASSLSYNEQFF
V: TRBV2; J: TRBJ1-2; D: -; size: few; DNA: TGTGCCAGCAGTGCTGGGCTGGTTGGTGGCTACACCTTC; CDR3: CASSAGLVGGYTF
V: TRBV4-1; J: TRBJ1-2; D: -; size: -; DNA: TGCGCCAGCAGCCAAGTTGTTTTCAGGGGCCAGAGCTATGGCTACACCTTC; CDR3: CASSQVVFRGQSYGYTF
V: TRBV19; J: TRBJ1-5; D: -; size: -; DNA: TGTGCCAGTAGTATAGATAAGGTACCGGCGAGCAATCAGCCCCAGCATTTT; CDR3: CASSIDKVPASNQPQHF
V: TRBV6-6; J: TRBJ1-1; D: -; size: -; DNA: TGTGCCAGCAGTTACCAGGGTTATACTGAAGCTTTCTTT; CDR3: CASSYQGYTEAFF
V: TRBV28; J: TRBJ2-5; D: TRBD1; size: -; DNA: TGTGCCAGCAGCGGCCTGGGACAGCTGTACCAAGAGACCCAGTACTTC; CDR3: CASSGLGQLYQETQYF
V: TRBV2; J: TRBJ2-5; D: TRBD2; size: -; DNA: TGTGCCAGCAGTGACGCAAGCGGGGGGTACCAAGAGACCCAGTACTTC; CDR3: CASSDASGGYQETQYF
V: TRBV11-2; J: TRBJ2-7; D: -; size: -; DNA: TGTGCCAGCAGCTTAGATCACGGGGGCTCCTACGAGCAGTACTTC; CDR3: CASSLDHGGSYEQYF
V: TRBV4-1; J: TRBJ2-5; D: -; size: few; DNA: TGCGCCAGCAGCCAAGATGGCGGGCTTGGGGAGACCCAGTACTTC; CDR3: CASSQDGGLGETQYF
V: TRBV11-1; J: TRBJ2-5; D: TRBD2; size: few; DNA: TGTGCCAGCAGTAGGACTAGCGGGAGCATGGTGAGGGAGCAGTACTTC; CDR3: CASSRTSGSMVREQYF
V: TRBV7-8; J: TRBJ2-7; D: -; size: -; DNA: TGTGCCAGCAGCTTAGAGACAGTCGACTACGAGCAGTACTTC; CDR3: CASSLETVDYEQYF
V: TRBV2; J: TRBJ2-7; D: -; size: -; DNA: TGTGCCAGCACGGGAGTGTACGAGCAGTACTTC; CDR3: CASTGVYEQYF
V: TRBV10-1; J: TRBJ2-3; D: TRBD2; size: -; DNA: TGCGCCAGCAGTCCCCATAGCGGGAGCCGGGATACGCAGTATTTT; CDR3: CASSPHSGSRDTQYF
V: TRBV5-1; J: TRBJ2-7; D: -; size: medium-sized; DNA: TGCGCCAGCAGCTTCGAGGGCGGGGGCCTCGGCCGCTCCTACGAGCAGTACTTC; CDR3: CASSFEGGGLGRSYEQYF
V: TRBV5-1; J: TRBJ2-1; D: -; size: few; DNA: TGCGCCAGCAATTTAGCCGACAATGAGCAGTTCTTC; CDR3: CASNLADNEQFF
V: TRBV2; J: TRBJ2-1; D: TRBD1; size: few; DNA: TGTGCCAGCAGTGAAAATGCAGGGGGATACTACAATGAGCAGTTCTTC; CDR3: CASSENAGGYYNEQFF
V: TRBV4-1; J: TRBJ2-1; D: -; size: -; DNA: TGCGCCAGCAGCCAAGATCCGGATGGAACTCACAATGAGCAGTTCTTC; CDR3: CASSQDPDGTHNEQFF
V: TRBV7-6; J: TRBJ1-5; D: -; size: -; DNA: TGTGCCAGCAGCCCGGACGGGGGTCTGAATCAGCCCCAGCATTTT; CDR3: CASSPDGGLNQPQHF
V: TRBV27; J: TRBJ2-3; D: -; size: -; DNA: TGTGCCAGCAGTTTAGGGACAGATACGCAGTATTTT; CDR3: CASSLGTDTQYF
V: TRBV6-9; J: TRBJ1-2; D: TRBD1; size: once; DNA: TGTGCCAGCAGTTGGCGACAGGGCCCTCTGTTTTGTACCTTC; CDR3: CASSWRQGPLFCTF
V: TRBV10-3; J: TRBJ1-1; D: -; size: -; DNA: TGTGCCACAGCCGGGACGTTGAACACTGAAGCTTTCTTT; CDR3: CATAGTLNTEAFF
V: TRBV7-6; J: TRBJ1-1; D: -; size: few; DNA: TGTGCCAGCAGCCGCAGAGGCACTGAAGCTTTCTTT; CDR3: CASSRRGTEAFF
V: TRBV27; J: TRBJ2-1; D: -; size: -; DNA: TGTGCCAGCAGTTTATCTAAGGCGAATGAGCAGTTCTTC; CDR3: CASSLSKANEQFF
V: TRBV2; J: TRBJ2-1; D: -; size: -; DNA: TGTGCCAGCAGGGGGGAGTCGTACAATGAGCAGTTCTTC; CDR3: CASRGESYNEQFF
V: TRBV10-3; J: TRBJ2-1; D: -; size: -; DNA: TGTGCCATCAGTGAGTCCAAAGCCCACAATGAGCAGTTCTTC; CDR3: CAISESKAHNEQFF